These 9 T cell receptor beta chains were sequenced from one sample in a study of tumor-infiltrating lymphocytes in primary liver carcinoma. Both RNA and DNA were isolated together from about 21-30 mg of bulk tissue that had not been sorted. The investigators made TCR beta cDNA from about 500 ng total RNA, using a constant-region primer. Slightly modified ARM-PCR, run as three nested multiplex PCR rounds, produced the TCR beta libraries. Rounds one and two of PCR, each of 10 to 11 cycles, were primed with TRBV1-TRBV30 forward primers and a C-beta reverse primer. MiXCR was run by TCRdb on the multiplex PCR reads, yielding one entry per CDR3 protein. The sample holds roughly 70,000 distinct CDR3 sequences, 71% seen once. Material for sequencing was liver tumor tissue from sampling region 4. The subset: tumor region T4, right-lateral pole. Receptors originate from a man aged 35 to 55 with primary liver carcinoma and hepatitis B virus infection.

A note on this clonotype: One end of the junction does not line up with germline, which may come from a read error. This chain uses TRBV14 with TRBJ1-1; tentatively, D is TRBD1 (5 bases). From germline, CDR1 is SGHDN and CDR2 FVKESK. The CDR3 runs 13 residues. This CDR3 is CASNRQLNIEAFF. CDR3 nucleotide sequence: TGTGCCAGTAACAGGCAATTGAACATTGAAGCCTTCTTT.

This chain uses TRBV28 with TRBJ1-1, with no clear D. The V end lost 11 bases, the J end lost 1 base, and 17 bases lay between the germline ends. The CDR3 sequence is 14 residues long. The V gene's germline CDR1 is MDHEN and CDR2 SYDVKM. The chain's CDR3 is CAAGPGGGNTEAFF. The CDR3 DNA follows: TGTGCCGCAGGTCCAGGTGGTGGGAACACTGAAGCTTTCTTT. The full variable domain, its missing parts supplied by reference TRBV28 and TRBJ1-1, is DVKVTQSSRYLVKRTGEKVFLECVQDMDHENMFWYRQDPGLGLRLIYFSYDVKMKEKGDIPEGYSVSREKKERFSLILESASTNQTSMYLCAAGPGGGNTEAFFGQGTRLTVV.

About this clonotype: At one of its ends the junction is not consistent with the germline gene, which may arise from a read error. V usage is TRBV6-5 and J usage is TRBJ2-3, with D maybe TRBD2 (5 bases). The CDR3 has 16 residues. CDR1 is MNHEY and CDR2 is SVGAGI in the germline V gene. CDR3 sequence: CASRAVAGPNTDTEYF. The CDR3, as DNA: TGTGCCAGTAGGGCTGTTGCGGGCCCTAACACAGATACGGAGTATTTT.

This clonotype was counted between two and nine times. The chain is built from TRBV6-5 and TRBJ2-1, with TRBD1 as a possible D gene (5 bases). Germline loops: CDR1 MNHEY, CDR2 SVGAGI. V was trimmed by 6 bases and J by 1 base, leaving 13 bases between them. This CDR3 contains 15 residues. The DNA of the CDR3 is TGTGCCAGCAGGCGAACAGGTCCTTCCTACAATGAGCAGTTCTTC. Translated: CASRRTGPSYNEQFF.

The rearrangement joins TRBV11-2 to TRBJ2-3; D perhaps matches TRBD2 (5 bases). This CDR3 comprises 16 residues. V gave up 3 bases and J gave up 6 bases, with 19 bases separating them. Germline V gene lookup returns CDR1 SGHAT and CDR2 FQNNGV. The CDR3 protein is CASSFPGLVGVDTQYF. Here the CDR3 DNA reads TGTGCCAGCAGCTTCCCGGGATTAGTGGGAGTGGATACGCAGTATTTT.

With regard to this clonotype: Since a much larger clone is just one base distant, this may be a read error. CDR3 nucleotides: TGCAGCTTTGGGGGCACATATACGCAGTATTTT. Amino acids: CSFGGTYTQYF. This chain joins TRBV29-1 and TRBJ2-3, with D perhaps TRBD1 (6 bases). Germline CDR1 reads SQVTM; CDR2 reads ANQGSEA. CDR3 size: 11 residues.

This clonotype occurred many times. The J gene is TRBJ2-5, the V gene TRBV2; 9 nucleotides agree with TRBD2. Trimming at V came to 0 bases and at J to 5 bases, leaving 10 bases not matched to a gene. Germline V lookup: CDR1 SNHLY, CDR2 FYNNEI. CDR3 length: 17 residues. The CDR3: CASSEALGGRAWETQYF. The DNA for the CDR3 is TGTGCCAGCAGTGAAGCGCTTGGCGGGAGGGCCTGGGAGACCCAGTACTTC.

Points on this clonotype: A read error may explain this, as a much larger clone is one base away. This sequence joins TRBV5-6 and TRBJ1-5; maybe TRBD1 (6 bases). Germline V gene lookup returns CDR1 SGHDT and CDR2 YYEEEE. V lost 3 bases to trimming and J lost 5 bases, with 15 bases between them. CDR3 length: 15 amino acids. Here the CDR3 reads CASSSTRGGDQPQHF. The CDR3 bases are TGTGCCAGCAGCTCTACTCGGGGGGGCGATCAGCCCCAGCATTTT.

Details on this clonotype: At one end, the junction sequence differs from germline, possibly due to a read error. The chain has TRBV11-2 and TRBJ2-3, with TRBD2 matching 10 bases. CDR1 SGHAT and CDR2 FQNNGV come from the germline V gene. The CDR3 totals 18 residues. As DNA, the CDR3 is TGTGTGAGCAGCTTGGGGATCACTAGCGGGACTAGCACAGATACGCATTATTTT. This gives the protein CVSSLGITSGTSTDTHYF.